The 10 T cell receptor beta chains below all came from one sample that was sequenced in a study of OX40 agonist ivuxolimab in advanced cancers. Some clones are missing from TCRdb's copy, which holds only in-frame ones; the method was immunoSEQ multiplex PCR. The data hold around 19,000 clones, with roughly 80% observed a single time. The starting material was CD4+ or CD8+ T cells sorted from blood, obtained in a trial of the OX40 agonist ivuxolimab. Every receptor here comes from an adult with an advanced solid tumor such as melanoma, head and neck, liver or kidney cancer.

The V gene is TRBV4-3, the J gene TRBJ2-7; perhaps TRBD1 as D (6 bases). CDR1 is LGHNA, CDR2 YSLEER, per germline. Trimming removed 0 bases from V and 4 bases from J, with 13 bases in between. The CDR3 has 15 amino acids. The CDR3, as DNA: TGCGCCAGCAGCCAAGATCACGGGACATTGTACGAGCAGTACTTC. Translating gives CASSQDHGTLYEQYF.

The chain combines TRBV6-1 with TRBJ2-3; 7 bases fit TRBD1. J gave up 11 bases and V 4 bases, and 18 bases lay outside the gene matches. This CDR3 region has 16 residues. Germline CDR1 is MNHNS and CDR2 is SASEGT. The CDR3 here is CASSAIPGTARQGQYF. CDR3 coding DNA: TGTGCCAGCAGTGCAATTCCCGGGACAGCTAGGCAAGGGCAGTATTTT.

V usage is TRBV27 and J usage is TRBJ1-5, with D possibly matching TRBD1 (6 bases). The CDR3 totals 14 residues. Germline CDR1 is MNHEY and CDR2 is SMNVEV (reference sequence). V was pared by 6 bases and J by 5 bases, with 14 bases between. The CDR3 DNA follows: TGTGCCAGCAGCACAGGGACTCCAGATCAGCCCCAGCATTTT. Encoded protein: CASSTGTPDQPQHF.

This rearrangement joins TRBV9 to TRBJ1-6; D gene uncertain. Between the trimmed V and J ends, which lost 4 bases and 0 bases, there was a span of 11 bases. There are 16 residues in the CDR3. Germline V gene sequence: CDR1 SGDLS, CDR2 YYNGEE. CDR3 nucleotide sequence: TGTGCCAGCAGCCAGACAATGAGCTCCTATAATTCACCCCTCCACTTT. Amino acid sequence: CASSQTMSSYNSPLHF.

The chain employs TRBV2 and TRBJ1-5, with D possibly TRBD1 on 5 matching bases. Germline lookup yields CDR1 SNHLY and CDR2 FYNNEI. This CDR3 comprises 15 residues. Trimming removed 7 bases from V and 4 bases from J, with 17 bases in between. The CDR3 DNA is TGTGCCAGCACCGGGGGGGAACAGGTTAATCAGCCCCAGCATTTT. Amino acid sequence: CASTGGEQVNQPQHF.

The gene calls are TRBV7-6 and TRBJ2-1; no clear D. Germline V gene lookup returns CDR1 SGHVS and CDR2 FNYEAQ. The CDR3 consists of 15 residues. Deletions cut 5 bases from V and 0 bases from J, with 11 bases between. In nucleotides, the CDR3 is TGTGCCAGCAGCCCAGATCCCAGCTCCTACAATGAGCAGTTCTTC. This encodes CASSPDPSSYNEQFF.

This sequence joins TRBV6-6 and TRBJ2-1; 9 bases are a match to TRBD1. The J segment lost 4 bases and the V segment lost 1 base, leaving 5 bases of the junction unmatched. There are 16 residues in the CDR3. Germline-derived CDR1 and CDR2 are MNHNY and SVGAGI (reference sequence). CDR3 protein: CASSYLGQGRYNEQFF. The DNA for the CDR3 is TGTGCCAGCAGTTACTTGGGACAGGGCCGTTACAATGAGCAGTTCTTC.

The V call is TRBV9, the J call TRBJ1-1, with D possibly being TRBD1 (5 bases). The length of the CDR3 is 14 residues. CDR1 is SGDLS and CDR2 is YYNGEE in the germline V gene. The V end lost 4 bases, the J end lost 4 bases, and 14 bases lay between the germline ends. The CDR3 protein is CASSLGRGATEAFF. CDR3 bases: TGTGCCAGCAGCCTCGGACGGGGCGCCACTGAAGCTTTCTTT.

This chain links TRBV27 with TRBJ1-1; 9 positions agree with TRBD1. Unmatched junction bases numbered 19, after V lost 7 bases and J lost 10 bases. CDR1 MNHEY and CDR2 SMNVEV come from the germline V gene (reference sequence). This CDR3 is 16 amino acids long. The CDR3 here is CASNSGTGLLSGGAFF. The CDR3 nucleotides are TGTGCCAGCAACTCCGGGACAGGGTTGTTAAGTGGTGGAGCTTTCTTT.

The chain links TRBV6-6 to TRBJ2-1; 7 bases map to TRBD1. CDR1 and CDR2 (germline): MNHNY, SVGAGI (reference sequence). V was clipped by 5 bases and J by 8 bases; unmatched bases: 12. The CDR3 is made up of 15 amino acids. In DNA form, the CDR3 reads TGTGCCAGCAGTCTCAGGGGGAATGGGGTCGATGAGCAGTTCTTC. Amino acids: CASSLRGNGVDEQFF.